The clone carrying this TCR beta chain was counted only a few times. Its antigen remains unidentified. The data are from a study of cytotoxic CD8 clonotypes in ibrutinib-treated CLL. Study-wide points: Sustained-remission and progressing patients diverged in sampling times. Clonality increased at ibrutinib response and stayed stable in sustained remission. At progression, however, it fell back toward baseline. Baseline clonality, higher than in age-matched healthy donors, tracked circulating CD8+ T-cell counts. The clonality rise at ibrutinib response reflected private clonotype expansion.

The CDR3 is made up of 12 amino acids. From germline, CDR1 is SGHRS and CDR2 YFSETQ. Trimming cost V 4 bases and J 6 bases, with 10 bases left between them. TCRdb keeps only in-frame clones here, not all; method: immunoSEQ multiplex PCR. There are 120,000 to 150,000 clones in the sample; around three quarters occur only once, and around a quarter lies in the top ten. V and J are TRBV5-1 and TRBJ2-5, with D hard to call. The sequence was collected from a human donor with chronic lymphocytic leukemia. The sequences come from PBMCs, collected after 12 months of ibrutinib treatment. In DNA form, the CDR3 reads TGCGCCAGCAGCCCCGACCTAAAGACCCAGTACTTC. Protein: CASSPDLKTQYF.